Below are 9 T cell receptor beta chains sequenced from a single sample in a study of OX40 agonist ivuxolimab in advanced cancers. Only in-frame clones appear in the TCRdb table, and some are missing; sequencing was by immunoSEQ multiplex PCR. Of around 110,000 clones listed, about nine tenths are singletons. The starting material was CD4+ or CD8+ T cells sorted from blood, obtained in a trial of the OX40 agonist ivuxolimab. These receptors came from an adult with an advanced solid tumor such as melanoma, head and neck, liver or kidney cancer.

The gene calls are TRBV7-5 and TRBJ1-6; no DNA check was done on the table's D call, TRBD1. TRBV7-5 is a pseudogene segment. This CDR3 spans 13 amino acids. CDR3 in DNA: TGTGCCAGAAGCTTGGCATCGAATTCACCCCTCCACTTT. Residues: CARSLASNSPLHF.

Here the CDR3 reads CAISPRDRGGDTEAFF. For the CDR3, the DNA is TGTGCCATATCCCCCCGGGACAGGGGAGGGGACACTGAAGCTTTCTTT. This chain connects TRBV19 to TRBJ1-1; 10 nucleotides line up with TRBD1. Per germline, CDR1 LNHDA and CDR2 SQIVND (reference sequence). This CDR3 has 16 amino acids. V shed 10 bases and J 3 bases; nucleotides not matched to a gene: 14.

This clone was detected once. The chain uses TRBV9 and TRBJ2-2; tentative D call: TRBD2 (5 bases). This CDR3 spans 15 amino acids. Trimming left V 4 bases short and J 7 bases short, with 17 bases between. Germline lookup yields CDR1 SGDLS and CDR2 YYNGEE. Here the CDR3 reads CASSPVPLAGGELFF. The CDR3 DNA reads TGTGCCAGCAGCCCAGTCCCCTTGGCGGGCGGGGAGCTGTTTTTT.

This chain joins TRBV19 and TRBJ2-4; 13 nucleotides align to TRBD2. The junction had 7 bases not matched to a gene; V was cut back by 5 bases and J by 0 bases. CDR3 length: 18 residues. The germline V gene has CDR1 LNHDA and CDR2 SQIVND (reference sequence). CDR3 residues: CASSDRLAGGIAKNIQYF. The CDR3, as DNA: TGTGCCAGTAGTGATCGACTAGCGGGGGGAATAGCCAAAAACATTCAGTACTTC. The variable domain in full, with the rest retrieved from reference TRBV19 and TRBJ2-4, is DGGITQSPKYLFRKEGQNVTLSCEQNLNHDAMYWYRQDPGQGLRLIYYSQIVNDFQKGDIAEGYSVSREKKESFPLTVTSAQKNPTAFYLCASSDRLAGGIAKNIQYFGAGTRLSVL.

This chain connects TRBV7-2 to TRBJ2-3, with 13 bases matching TRBD2. From germline, CDR1 is SGHTA and CDR2 FQGNSA. V lost 3 bases to trimming and J lost 5 bases; unmatched junction nucleotides: 5. The CDR3 spans 16 residues. For the CDR3, the DNA is TGTGCCAGCAGCTTTAGACTAGCGGGGGGTGGAGATACGCAGTATTTT. It is translated as CASSFRLAGGGDTQYF.

The chain links TRBV28 to TRBJ2-1; 9 bases line up with TRBD2. Germline trimming cut 6 bases from V and 4 bases from J; bases unmatched to any gene: 7. Germline-derived CDR1 and CDR2 are MDHEN and SYDVKM. The CDR3 has 15 amino acids. The CDR3 sequence is CASRHLAGSYNEQFF. The DNA for the CDR3 is TGTGCCAGCAGGCACCTAGCGGGGTCATACAATGAGCAGTTCTTC.

CDR3 in DNA: TGTGCCAGCAGTGAATCAGCTTATAATTCACCCCTCCACTTT. Encoded protein: CASSESAYNSPLHF. The genes are TRBV25-1 and TRBJ1-6, with unresolved D. Germline-derived CDR1 and CDR2 are MGHDK and SYGVNS. With 1 base removed from V and 4 bases from J, the gap between germline ends came to 5 bases. The CDR3 runs 14 residues. Variable domain in full (rest from reference TRBV25-1 and TRBJ1-6): EADIYQTPRYLVIGTGKKITLECSQTMGHDKMYWYQQDPGMELHLIHYSYGVNSTEKGDLSSESTVSRIRTEHFPLTLESARPSHTSQYLCASSESAYNSPLHFGNGTRLTVT.

V and J are TRBV5-1 and TRBJ1-1; unclear D gene. Germline loops: CDR1 SGHRS, CDR2 YFSETQ. Trimming took 1 base from V and 0 from J, leaving 13 bases between them. The CDR3 runs to 16 residues. DNA for the CDR3: TGCGCCAGCAGCTTGAGTCCCGACGACATGAACACTGAAGCTTTCTTT. The encoded protein is CASSLSPDDMNTEAFF.

This rearrangement joins TRBV9 to TRBJ1-1; D uncertain. The V and J ends lost 0 bases and 6 bases respectively, with 9 bases between them. This CDR3 has 13 residues. Germline loops: CDR1 SGDLS, CDR2 YYNGEE. The CDR3 DNA reads as TGTGCCAGCAGCGTAGTCGGCAGACCTGAAGCTTTCTTT. It is translated as CASSVVGRPEAFF.